A single sample gave rise to the 29 T cell receptor beta chains below, sequenced in a study of blood T cell repertoires in COVID-19. Sequenced by immunoSEQ multiplex PCR; TCRdb stores in-frame clones only, minus some. The repertoire includes 250,000 to 400,000 clones, 88% of them detected once, and 1.5% to 2% sits in the top ten. Source material: peripheral blood. The source of these receptors is a woman in her 30s with COVID-19, enrolled during active disease.

This chain connects TRBV4-1 to TRBJ2-7, with D tentatively TRBD2 (6 bases). The CDR3 totals 15 residues. Germline-derived CDR1 and CDR2 are MGHRA and YSYEKL. The V end lost 0 bases, the J end lost 3 bases, and 12 bases lay between the germline ends. Here the CDR3 DNA reads TGCGCCAGCAGCCAAGACCCCGGGGGAAACTACGAGCAGTACGTC. This codes for CASSQDPGGNYEQYV.

This chain links TRBV27 with TRBJ2-7; 8 nucleotides line up with TRBD1. The germline V gene encodes CDR1 MNHEY and CDR2 SMNVEV (reference sequence). V lost 4 bases, J lost 4 bases, and 9 bases stayed unmatched. The CDR3 is 15 amino acids. The CDR3 DNA reads as TGTGCCAGCAGTTCCAGGACAGGGAACGCTTACGAGCAGTACTTC. It yields the protein CASSSRTGNAYEQYF.

The chain employs TRBV3-1 (or the pseudogene TRBV3-2) and TRBJ2-5, with 12 nucleotides matching TRBD2. Looked up from germline, CDR1 is LGHDT and CDR2 is YNNKEL (reference sequence). This CDR3 contains 16 residues. The V gene end was trimmed by 4 bases and the J gene end by 2 bases; junction bases not matched to a gene: 5. This CDR3 reads CASSLTSGGPQETQYF. The CDR3 DNA reads TGTGCCAGCAGCCTGACTAGCGGGGGACCACAAGAGACCCAGTACTTC.

The chain combines TRBV2 with TRBJ1-5; a possible D gene is TRBD1 (6 bases). The length of the CDR3 is 14 residues. V shed 5 bases and J shed 0 bases, with 8 bases lying between them. The germline gives CDR1 SNHLY, CDR2 FYNNEI. In nucleotides, the CDR3 is TGTGCCAGCAGTTACAGGGCTAGCAATCAGCCCCAGCATTTT. Amino acid sequence: CASSYRASNQPQHF. The variable domain in full, with the rest retrieved from reference TRBV2 and TRBJ1-5, is EPEVTQTPSHQVTQMGQEVILRCVPISNHLYFYWYRQILGQKVEFLVSFYNNEISEKSEIFDDQFSVERPDGSNFTLKIRSTKLEDSAMYFCASSYRASNQPQHFGDGTRLSIL.

This clone was counted a few times. This rearrangement joins TRBV12-5 to TRBJ1-1, with D tentatively TRBD1 (5 bases). The CDR3 totals 14 residues. Germline V lookup: CDR1 LGHNT, CDR2 FRNRAP. V lost 4 bases and J lost 1, with 10 bases in between. In DNA, the CDR3 is TGTGCTAGTGGTTCTGGACACCCGAACACTGAAGCTTTCTTT. Its protein product is CASGSGHPNTEAFF.

This rearrangement joins TRBV6-2 or TRBV6-3 to TRBJ2-3; 8 bases match TRBD2. This CDR3 region has 15 residues. CDR1 and CDR2 (germline): MNHEY, SVGEGT. The junction had 9 bases not matched to a gene; V was cut back by 6 bases and J by 4 bases. CDR3 loop: CASSRAGGGADTQYF. The CDR3 nucleotides read TGTGCCAGCAGCAGGGCGGGAGGAGGGGCAGATACGCAGTATTTT.

The chain couples TRBV10-3 to TRBJ1-5; D gene uncertain. CDR1 is ENHRY and CDR2 is SYGVKD in the germline V gene. Trimming shortened V by 4 bases and J by 0 bases, and 4 bases separated the two germline ends. The CDR3 is 13 residues long. CDR3 nucleotide sequence: TGTGCCATCAGTGCAGATAGCAATCAGCCCCAGCATTTT. It encodes CAISADSNQPQHF.

The CDR3 loop is CASSSAGLGSQFF. CDR3 nucleotide sequence: TGTGCCAGCAGTTCCGCGGGGCTGGGATCCCAGTTCTTC. V gene TRBV12-3 or TRBV12-4 combines with J gene TRBJ2-1; maybe TRBD2 (6 bases). Trimming removed 4 bases from V and 13 bases from J, with 17 bases in between. The CDR3 loop spans 13 amino acids.

The J gene is TRBJ1-1, the V gene TRBV5-1; 7 nucleotides line up with TRBD1. J lost 3 bases, V lost 5 bases, and 7 bases had no gene match. CDR3 length: 14 residues. Germline V lookup: CDR1 SGHRS, CDR2 YFSETQ. CDR3 amino acids: CASRQGERHTEAFF. DNA of the CDR3: TGCGCCAGCAGGCAGGGGGAACGTCACACTGAAGCTTTCTTT.

The chain joins TRBV9 to TRBJ1-2, with 11 bases fitting TRBD1. This CDR3 is 17 amino acids long. J lost 0 bases, V lost 0 bases, and 4 bases had no gene match. Germline lookup yields CDR1 SGDLS and CDR2 YYNGEE. CDR3 protein: CASSVGGQGVSNYGYTF. In DNA, the CDR3 is TGTGCCAGCAGCGTAGGGGGACAGGGGGTCTCTAACTATGGCTACACCTTC. Combining the CDR3 with reference TRBV9 and TRBJ1-2 gives the whole variable domain DSGVTQTPKHLITATGQRVTLRCSPRSGDLSVYWYQQSLDQGLQFLIQYYNGEERAKGNILERFSAQQFPDLHSELNLSSLELGDSALYFCASSVGGQGVSNYGYTFGSGTRLTVV.

The V call is TRBV7-9, the J call TRBJ2-7; 8 bases fit TRBD1. Unmatched junction bases numbered 4, after V lost 5 bases and J lost 7 bases. This CDR3 spans 12 amino acids. Germline CDR1 reads SEHNR; CDR2 reads FQNEAQ (reference sequence). This CDR3 is CASSQGADEQYV. CDR3 nucleotides: TGTGCCAGCAGCCAGGGGGCAGATGAGCAGTACGTC.

The chain uses TRBV29-1 and TRBJ2-6, with no clear D. The ends were cut back, 4 bases at V and 2 bases at J, with 9 bases in the middle. The CDR3 runs 14 residues. CDR1 is SQVTM and CDR2 is ANQGSEA in the germline V gene. This CDR3 reads CSVASSPGANVLTF. The DNA for the CDR3 is TGCAGCGTTGCTTCCAGTCCTGGGGCCAACGTCCTGACTTTC.

The CDR3 region has the DNA TGCGCCAGCAAACCCCAGTACACAGATACGCAGTATTTT. This gives the protein CASKPQYTDTQYF. The genes are TRBV5-1 and TRBJ2-3; no reliable D call. V lost 6 bases and J lost 2, with 10 bases in between. Germline assignment: CDR1 SGHRS and CDR2 YFSETQ. The length of the CDR3 is 13 residues.

The gene calls are TRBV7-2 and TRBJ1-5, with 8 nucleotides matching TRBD1. Germline CDR1 reads SGHTA; CDR2 reads FQGNSA. V lost 5 bases to trimming and J lost 4 bases; unmatched junction nucleotides: 7. CDR3 size: 15 residues. CDR3 protein: CASSPRTGRNQPQHF. The CDR3 nucleotides read TGTGCCAGCAGCCCCCGGACAGGGCGGAATCAGCCCCAGCATTTT.

CDR3 DNA: TGCAGCGTTGAAGGGGCGGGGGGGATTTACAATGAGCAGTTCTTC. Protein sequence: CSVEGAGGIYNEQFF. The chain couples TRBV29-1 to TRBJ2-1, with 9 bases fitting TRBD2. The V gene end was trimmed by 1 base and the J gene end by 4 bases; junction bases not matched to a gene: 5. Germline CDR1 SQVTM, CDR2 ANQGSEA. There are 15 residues in the CDR3.

A remark on this clone: A read error may produce the germline difference seen at one junction end. The V and J genes are TRBV18 and TRBJ1-2; no clear D gene. The germline V gene has CDR1 KGHSH and CDR2 LQKENI. The CDR3 consists of 14 residues. CDR3 region: CAGSPIEGRQGYTF. The CDR3 nucleotides read TGTGCCGGCTCACCCATCGAGGGTCGGCAGGGCTACACCTTC.

The chain couples TRBV29-1 to TRBJ2-7; 7 nucleotides align to TRBD1. The length of the CDR3 is 12 residues. Trimming removed 4 bases from V and 3 bases from J; junction bases left unmatched: 3. Looked up from germline, CDR1 is SQVTM and CDR2 is ANQGSEA. CDR3 region: CSVGTGGYEQYF. CDR3 nucleotides: TGCAGCGTTGGGACAGGCGGCTACGAGCAGTACTTC.

This sequence joins TRBV4-3 and TRBJ2-2, with 7 bases that match TRBD1. The CDR3 is 14 amino acids. The V and J ends lost 3 bases and 5 bases, in that order; junction bases with no gene match: 3. Germline CDR1 LGHNA, CDR2 YSLEER. This CDR3 is CASSQIRGTGELFF. As DNA, the CDR3 is TGCGCCAGCAGCCAGATCAGGGGGACCGGGGAGCTGTTTTTT.

The V gene is TRBV9, the J gene TRBJ2-2; TRBD2 is a possible D gene (5 bases). There are 14 residues in the CDR3. Germline loops: CDR1 SGDLS, CDR2 YYNGEE. V lost 0 bases to trimming and J lost 6 bases, with 9 bases between them. The DNA for the CDR3 is TGTGCCAGCAGCGTAGGGGTGAGGGCCGGGGAGCTGTTTTTT. This encodes CASSVGVRAGELFF.

The count of this clone is one. The chain joins TRBV11-2 to TRBJ1-5, with TRBD1 identical over 10 bases. The ends lost 4 bases at V and 3 bases at J; junction bases unmatched: 12. This CDR3 contains 18 residues. CDR1 is SGHAT, CDR2 FQNNGV, per germline. The CDR3 DNA reads TGTGCCAGCAGCTCCCACCGACAGGGGGCGCGATCCAATCAGCCCCAGCATTTT. It yields the protein CASSSHRQGARSNQPQHF.

This chain joins TRBV6-5 and TRBJ2-5; 9 bases align to TRBD1. V was clipped by 4 bases and J by 5 bases; unmatched bases: 8. Per germline, CDR1 MNHEY and CDR2 SVGAGI. The CDR3 has 15 amino acids. The CDR3: CASSWTQGAGETQYF. The CDR3 DNA follows: TGTGCCAGCAGTTGGACACAGGGGGCGGGCGAGACCCAGTACTTC.

The chain couples TRBV7-9 to TRBJ2-3, with D uncertain. CDR1 and CDR2 (germline): SEHNR, FQNEAQ (reference sequence). The CDR3 has 15 amino acids. V was shortened by 4 bases and J by 2 bases, with 13 bases between the two germline ends. CDR3 nucleotide sequence: TGTGCCAGCAGCTCAAGTGAATCTAACACAGATACGCAGTATTTT. Encoded protein: CASSSSESNTDTQYF.

The gene calls are TRBV2 and TRBJ1-1, with D perhaps TRBD1 (6 bases). Trimming left V 7 bases short and J 0 bases short, with 18 bases between. Germline-derived CDR1 and CDR2 are SNHLY and FYNNEI. This CDR3 spans 16 amino acids. The CDR3 DNA sequence: TGTGCCAGCAAAGATGACAGGTTAACGATGAACACTGAAGCTTTCTTT. The encoded protein is CASKDDRLTMNTEAFF.

The chain uses TRBV3-1 (or the pseudogene TRBV3-2) and TRBJ1-2; tentatively, D is TRBD1 (5 bases). Trimming cost V 4 bases and J 4 bases, with 22 bases left between them. Germline CDR1 is LGHDT and CDR2 is YNNKEL (reference sequence). The CDR3 has 17 amino acids. CDR3 nucleotides: TGTGCCAGCAGCCCGCGGATAGGGCAGGGCCAATTCTATGGCTACACCTTC. The encoded protein is CASSPRIGQGQFYGYTF.

This chain joins TRBV5-4 and TRBJ1-2, with 8 bases that match TRBD1. This CDR3 comprises 13 residues. Germline CDR1 is SGHNT and CDR2 is YYREEE (reference sequence). V was clipped by 1 base and J by 7 bases; unmatched bases: 3. The CDR3 spells CASSLQGAIGYTF. The CDR3 nucleotides read TGTGCCAGCAGCTTGCAGGGGGCGATTGGCTACACCTTC. Drawing the rest from reference TRBV5-4 and TRBJ1-2, the complete variable domain is ETGVTQSPTHLIKTRGQQVTLRCSSQSGHNTVSWYQQALGQGPQFIFQYYREEENGRGNFPPRFSGLQFPNYSSELNVNALELDDSALYLCASSLQGAIGYTFGSGTRLTVV.

The V call is TRBV7-9, the J call TRBJ1-1; 7 nucleotides line up with TRBD1. Germline CDR1 SEHNR, CDR2 FQNEAQ (reference sequence). Losses at the gene ends were 2 bases for V and 3 bases for J; bases not matched to a gene: 3. This CDR3 region has 14 residues. The CDR3 region is CASSLWDRDTEAFF. The DNA for the CDR3 is TGTGCCAGCAGCTTATGGGACAGAGACACTGAAGCTTTCTTT.

This chain links TRBV2 with TRBJ2-5; D is possibly TRBD1 (6 bases). V gave up 6 bases and J gave up 2 bases, with 13 bases separating them. CDR1 and CDR2 (germline): SNHLY, FYNNEI. The CDR3 sequence is 14 residues long. CDR3 sequence: CASRGYRAQETQYF. The CDR3 DNA is TGTGCCAGCAGGGGCTACAGGGCACAAGAGACCCAGTACTTC.

This rearrangement joins TRBV16 to TRBJ1-6; TRBD1 matches at 7 bases. J lost 5 bases, V lost 3 bases, and 4 bases had no gene match. The CDR3 extends over 15 amino acids. Germline CDR1 and CDR2: KGHSY and FQNENV. The CDR3 spells CASSQAGTDNSPLHF. The CDR3 nucleotides read TGTGCCAGCAGCCAGGCCGGGACAGATAATTCACCCCTCCACTTT.

The CDR3 DNA reads TGTGCCAGCAGCAGGCAGCTTCTCGGTGGGTATGGCTACACCTTC. This codes for CASSRQLLGGYGYTF. V and J are TRBV6-5 and TRBJ1-2; D call uncertain. This CDR3 contains 15 residues. Deletions cut 6 bases from V and 5 bases from J, with 19 bases between. Germline lookup yields CDR1 MNHEY and CDR2 SVGAGI.